This TCR beta chain is from a study of cytomegalovirus exposure and HLA in healthy donors. For the study at large: Within an early data release were roughly 83 million unique TCRs drawn from HLA-typed donors.

A multiplex PCR was run with 60 Vbeta primers and 13 Jbeta primers. The protocol was immunoSEQ multiplex PCR, while the TCRdb copy is restricted to in-frame clones and leaves out a portion. The record lists 100,000 to 150,000 clones, of which the ten most abundant hold roughly 4%. General observations from the study: CMV serostatus alone was available as immune exposure information.

On this clone: Its antigen is not identified.

The V and J ends lost 7 bases and 2 bases, in that order; junction bases with no gene match: 12. Looked up from germline, CDR1 is MDHEN and CDR2 is SYDVKM. CDR3 size: 16 residues. This sequence originates from a man between 18 and 35 years old in good health and CMV-seronegative. Sequenced material: PBMCs. The chain combines TRBV28 with TRBJ1-2, with 8 bases that match TRBD1. CDR3 amino acids: CASTFGQGAFNYGYTF. As DNA, the CDR3 is TGTGCCAGCACCTTCGGGCAGGGGGCTTTCAACTATGGCTACACCTTC.